A selection of T cell receptor beta chains follows, all from one sample in a study of shared clonotypes between healthy human individuals. Generated by immunoSEQ multiplex PCR, the TCRdb table keeps only in-frame clones and is missing some. Here the sample spans roughly 1,600,000 clones, about 98.5% being singletons. Sequencing was performed on naive CD4+ T cells sorted from blood. These receptors were taken from a man aged 30 to 39 in good health. CDR3s include the opening cysteine and the closing phenylalanine or tryptophan. The D gene is left open where the match is weak. Part of the rows lack a size; the others show once, few, many or a class for expanded clones.

>TRBV4-3|TRBJ1-2|-|-
CASSQDQGRNWYGYTF
TGCGCCAGCAGCCAAGACCAGGGCAGAAATTGGTATGGCTACACCTTC
>TRBV11-2|TRBJ2-7|-|-
CASSLAIPSYEQYF
TGTGCCAGCAGCCTGGCCATCCCTTCCTACGAGCAGTACTTC
>TRBV5-1|TRBJ2-7|-|-
CASSLGATGIYEQYF
TGCGCCAGCAGCTTAGGAGCCACAGGGATCTACGAGCAGTACTTC
>TRBV5-4|TRBJ2-7|-|-
CASSFSYEQYF
TGTGCCAGCAGCTTCTCCTACGAGCAGTACTTC
>TRBV5-1|TRBJ1-1|-|-
CASSLDGKRDTEAFF
TGCGCCAGCAGCTTGGATGGAAAAAGAGACACTGAAGCTTTCTTT
>TRBV11-3|TRBJ2-3|TRBD2|-
CASSSSGRELDTQYF
TGTGCCAGCAGCTCTTCCGGGAGGGAGCTAGATACGCAGTATTTT
>TRBV28|TRBJ1-1|-|-
CASSRIYTEAFF
TGTGCCAGCAGTCGAATTTACACTGAAGCTTTCTTT
>TRBV10-3|TRBJ2-3|-|-
CAISENTDTQYF
TGTGCCATCAGTGAAAACACAGATACGCAGTATTTT
>TRBV5-1|TRBJ2-7|TRBD2|-
CASSLVSSGTNEQYF
TGCGCCAGCAGCTTGGTGTCTAGCGGGACGAACGAGCAGTACTTC
>TRBV5-1|TRBJ2-4|TRBD1|-
CASSSRYRDSKNIQYF
TGCGCCAGCAGCTCGCGTTACCGGGACAGTAAAAACATTCAGTACTTC
>TRBV25-1|TRBJ2-7|-|-
CASMNGREQYF
TGTGCCAGCATGAACGGACGAGAGCAGTACTTC
>TRBV14|TRBJ1-1|-|-
CASSPQARGMSEAFF
TGTGCCAGCAGCCCCCAGGCGAGGGGGATGTCTGAAGCTTTCTTT
>TRBV28|TRBJ2-1|-|-
CASSIIGGSYNEQFF
TGTGCCAGCAGTATTATCGGGGGCTCCTACAATGAGCAGTTCTTC
>TRBV27|TRBJ2-7|TRBD1|-
CASSISGQGVYEQYF
TGTGCCAGCAGCATATCCGGACAGGGGGTCTACGAGCAGTACTTC
>TRBV14|TRBJ2-1|-|-
CASSQDLGVEQFF
TGTGCCAGCAGCCAAGATTTGGGGGTTGAGCAGTTCTTC
>TRBV29-1|TRBJ2-5|-|-
CSVEIGQETQYF
TGCAGCGTTGAGATTGGGCAAGAGACCCAGTACTTC
>TRBV18|TRBJ2-5|TRBD1|-
CASSPPTGGRETQYF
TGTGCCAGCTCACCACCTACAGGGGGCAGGGAGACCCAGTACTTC
>TRBV10-3|TRBJ1-1|-|-
CAISREGTEAFF
TGTGCCATCAGTCGGGAGGGCACTGAAGCTTTCTTT
>TRBV5-5|TRBJ2-7|-|-
CASSPLSNEQYF
TGTGCCAGCAGCCCCCTGTCCAACGAGCAGTACTTC
>TRBV5-1|TRBJ1-2|TRBD1|-
CASTRDRVGGDYGYTF
TGCGCCAGTACGAGGGACAGAGTGGGGGGCGACTATGGCTACACCTTC
>TRBV4-1|TRBJ1-4|TRBD1|-
CASSQDGTGNEKLFF
TGCGCCAGCAGCCAAGATGGGACAGGAAATGAAAAACTGTTTTTT
>TRBV5-6|TRBJ2-3|TRBD2|-
CASSLALAGGTDTQYF
TGTGCCAGCAGCTTGGCCTTAGCGGGAGGCACAGATACGCAGTATTTT
>TRBV5-1|TRBJ2-3|TRBD1|-
CASSPDRVADTQYF
TGCGCCAGCAGCCCGGACAGGGTAGCAGATACGCAGTATTTT
>TRBV7-7|TRBJ1-5|-|-
CASSEDRYQPQHF
TGTGCCAGCAGCGAGGACCGTTATCAGCCCCAGCATTTT
>TRBV4-3|TRBJ2-7|TRBD2|-
CASSPKLAGAEQYF
TGCGCCAGCAGCCCAAAACTAGCGGGAGCCGAGCAGTACTTC
>TRBV15|TRBJ2-7|-|-
CATSTWGDHEQYF
TGTGCCACCAGCACGTGGGGGGACCACGAGCAGTACTTC
>TRBV7-2|TRBJ2-3|-|-
CASSPRGAYGTDTQYF
TGTGCCAGCAGCCCGAGGGGGGCTTACGGCACAGATACGCAGTATTTT
>TRBV27|TRBJ2-3|-|-
CASSSLGDTQYF
TGTGCCAGCAGTTCCCTCGGGGATACGCAGTATTTT
>TRBV9|TRBJ1-4|-|once
CASSTWGRGEKLFF
TGTGCCAGCAGTACTTGGGGGCGCGGTGAAAAACTGTTTTTT
>TRBV28|TRBJ2-4|-|-
CASSLGQTLAKNIQYF
TGTGCCAGCAGTTTAGGTCAGACCCTAGCCAAAAACATTCAGTACTTC
>TRBV6-5|TRBJ2-7|TRBD2|-
CASRPSGVSSYEQYF
TGTGCCAGCAGACCCAGCGGGGTGAGCTCCTACGAGCAGTACTTC
>TRBV9|TRBJ1-3|-|once
CASSVIGGSGNTIYF
TGTGCCAGCAGCGTAATTGGGGGCTCTGGAAACACCATATATTTT
>TRBV27|TRBJ2-7|-|-
CASSFTVAYEQYF
TGTGCCAGCAGTTTTACAGTAGCCTACGAGCAGTACTTC
>TRBV1|TRBJ2-6|-|-
CTREASRGSLSGANVLTF
TGCACCAGGGAAGCGTCCAGGGGCTCTTTGTCTGGGGCCAACGTCCTGACTTTC
>TRBV30|TRBJ2-5|TRBD2|-
CAWGDRTSPYQETQYF
TGTGCCTGGGGTGATCGGACTAGTCCCTACCAAGAGACCCAGTACTTC
>TRBV6-1|TRBJ2-7|TRBD2|-
CASRSSAGGTYEQYF
TGTGCCAGCAGATCATCAGCGGGAGGGACCTACGAGCAGTACTTC
>TRBV5-1|TRBJ1-4|-|-
CASSLLSPGDEKLFF
TGCGCCAGCAGCCTCCTATCCCCAGGTGATGAAAAACTGTTTTTT
>TRBV7-2|TRBJ2-7|-|-
CASSPVRVNEQYF
TGTGCCAGCAGCCCTGTCAGGGTGAACGAGCAGTACTTC
>TRBV5-6|TRBJ2-3|-|-
CASSLASRRTSTDTQYF
TGTGCCAGCAGCTTGGCGAGTCGGCGGACTAGCACAGATACGCAGTATTTT
>TRBV6-6|TRBJ2-7|TRBD2|-
CASSDLAGGPFEQYF
TGTGCCAGCAGTGACCTAGCGGGAGGGCCATTCGAGCAGTACTTC
>TRBV5-1|TRBJ2-3|-|-
CASSLDRRRNTDTQYF
TGCGCCAGCAGCTTGGACAGGCGCCGAAACACAGATACGCAGTATTTT
>TRBV11-2|TRBJ2-7|TRBD1|-
CASSLVPGGEQYF
TGTGCCAGCAGCTTAGTCCCAGGGGGCGAGCAGTACTTC